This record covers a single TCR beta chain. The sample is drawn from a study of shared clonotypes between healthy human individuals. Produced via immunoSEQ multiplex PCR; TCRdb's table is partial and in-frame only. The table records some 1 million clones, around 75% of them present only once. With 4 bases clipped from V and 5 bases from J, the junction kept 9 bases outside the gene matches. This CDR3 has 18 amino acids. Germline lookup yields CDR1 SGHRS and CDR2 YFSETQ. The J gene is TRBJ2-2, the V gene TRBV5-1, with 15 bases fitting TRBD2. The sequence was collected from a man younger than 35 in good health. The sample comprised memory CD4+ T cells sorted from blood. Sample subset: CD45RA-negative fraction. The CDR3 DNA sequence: TGCGCCAGCAGCATCGGGACTAGCGGGAGGCGCGGGACCGGGGAGCTGTTTTTT. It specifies CASSIGTSGRRGTGELFF.